These 13 T cell receptor beta chains share one sample of origin, sequenced in a study of CD8 T cells in Susac syndrome. Reverse transcription used about 0.45 to 1 ug RNA and random hexamers. Via MiXCR, TCRdb re-called the immunoSEQ multiplex PCR reads, giving one row per CDR3 protein. The sample records 150,000 to 200,000 distinct CDR3 sequences, just under 95% being singletons. The sample taken for sequencing was CD4+ T cells from PBMCs. The source of these receptors is a human donor in good health.

J is TRBJ1-2 and V is TRBV3-1; D is perhaps TRBD1 (6 bases). The CDR3 is 14 amino acids. Germline CDR1 reads LGHDT; CDR2 reads YNNKEL (reference sequence). Deletions cut 1 base from V and 7 bases from J, with 13 bases between. CDR3 DNA sequence: TGTGCCAGCAGCCAAGTCGAGGGGGGCCGTGGCTACACCTTC. Translation gives CASSQVEGGRGYTF.

This clonotype was observed once. The CDR3 region is CASTSGFFNTEAFF. CDR3 coding DNA: TGTGCCAGCACCTCGGGATTTTTTAACACTGAAGCTTTCTTT. The chain links TRBV3-1 to TRBJ1-1; D gene unclear. This CDR3 is built from 14 residues. Germline assignment: CDR1 LGHDT and CDR2 YNNKEL (reference sequence). The germline V and J ends were trimmed by 7 bases and 2 bases, with 14 bases remaining between them. The full variable domain, its missing parts supplied by reference TRBV3-1 and TRBJ1-1, is DTAVSQTPKYLVTQMGNDKSIKCEQNLGHDTMYWYKQDSKKFLKIMFSYNNKELIINETVPNRFSPKSPDKAHLNLHINSLELGDSAVYFCASTSGFFNTEAFFGQGTRLTVV.

The rearrangement joins TRBV15 to TRBJ1-6; no clear D. The CDR3 contains 14 residues. Germline assignment: CDR1 LNHNV and CDR2 YYDKDF (reference sequence). The germline V and J ends were trimmed by 0 bases and 5 bases, with 5 bases remaining between them. The CDR3 spells CATSRDKDNSPLHF. CDR3 DNA sequence: TGTGCCACCAGCAGAGATAAGGATAATTCACCCCTCCACTTT. Full variable domain (rest looked up from reference TRBV15 and TRBJ1-6): DAMVIQNPRYQVTQFGKPVTLSCSQTLNHNVMYWYQQKSSQAPKLLFHYYDKDFNNEADTPDNFQSRRPNTSFCFLDIRSPGLGDTAMYLCATSRDKDNSPLHFGNGTRLTVT.

This rearrangement joins TRBV2 to TRBJ2-3; weak D call: TRBD2 (5 bases). The germline V and J ends were trimmed by 5 bases and 6 bases, with 12 bases remaining between them. Germline V gives CDR1 SNHLY, CDR2 FYNNEI. This CDR3 is built from 13 residues. The CDR3 loop is CASSWTRRDTQYF. The CDR3 region has the DNA TGTGCCAGCAGTTGGACCCGGAGGGATACGCAGTATTTT. Variable domain in full (rest from reference TRBV2 and TRBJ2-3): EPEVTQTPSHQVTQMGQEVILRCVPISNHLYFYWYRQILGQKVEFLVSFYNNEISEKSEIFDDQFSVERPDGSNFTLKIRSTKLEDSAMYFCASSWTRRDTQYFGPGTRLTVL.

The chain has TRBV9 and TRBJ2-1; TRBD1 matches at 8 bases. The J segment lost 10 bases and the V segment lost 0 bases, leaving 6 bases of the junction unmatched. The CDR3 has 14 residues. Germline CDR1 SGDLS, CDR2 YYNGEE. Here the CDR3 reads CASSVGGRGREQFF. The DNA for the CDR3 is TGTGCCAGCAGCGTAGGCGGCAGGGGGCGCGAGCAGTTCTTC.

The V gene is TRBV29-1, the J gene TRBJ1-1; 10 bases line up with TRBD1. The V and J ends lost 7 bases and 3 bases, in that order; junction bases with no gene match: 11. The CDR3 totals 15 residues. The germline gives CDR1 SQVTM, CDR2 ANQGSEA. The CDR3 is CSGEPGQGKDTEAFF. CDR3 in DNA: TGCAGCGGTGAGCCGGGACAGGGGAAGGACACTGAAGCTTTCTTT.

CDR3 loop: CASSPQMGQGFYEQYF. CDR3 bases: TGCGCCAGCAGCCCTCAAATGGGGCAGGGGTTCTACGAGCAGTACTTC. The rearrangement links TRBV4-1 to TRBJ2-7, with D tentatively TRBD1 (6 bases). Trimming shortened V by 4 bases and J by 3 bases, and 19 bases separated the two germline ends. Germline CDR1 reads MGHRA; CDR2 reads YSYEKL. The CDR3 runs 16 residues.

This chain links TRBV3-1 with TRBJ2-5; D unresolved. Per germline, CDR1 LGHDT and CDR2 YNNKEL (reference sequence). Trimming cost V 1 base and J 7 bases, with 10 bases left between them. The CDR3 extends over 13 amino acids. The CDR3 loop is CASSQGIEGTQYF. The CDR3 bases are TGTGCCAGCAGCCAAGGAATCGAAGGGACCCAGTACTTC.

The chain uses TRBV7-2 and TRBJ2-1; the D is unclear. The DNA matches TRBJ2-7 better at its end, which makes the J call doubtful. The CDR3 is 15 residues long. Germline values: CDR1 SGHTA, CDR2 FQGNSA. For the CDR3, the DNA is TGTGCCAGCAGCTTAGATAGGGTCAGACCCTACGAGCAGTACTTC. This sequence encodes CASSLDRVRPYEQYF.

This clonotype was recorded once. The V gene is TRBV5-1, the J gene TRBJ2-4, with D tentatively TRBD1 (6 bases). The CDR3 spans 14 residues. From germline, CDR1 is SGHRS and CDR2 YFSETQ. V was cut by 3 bases and J by 7 bases, with 14 bases left in between. This CDR3 is CASSYTRGGNIQYF. In DNA, the CDR3 is TGCGCCAGCAGCTATACCAGGGGTGGGAACATTCAGTACTTC.

The chain employs TRBV5-1 and TRBJ1-1; no clear D. The length of the CDR3 is 15 residues. V was pared by 4 bases and J by 6 bases, with 19 bases between. Germline V gives CDR1 SGHRS, CDR2 YFSETQ. In nucleotides, the CDR3 is TGCGCCAGCAGCCTCACGTCAATGGTCGTCCCTGAAGCTTTCTTT. Its protein is CASSLTSMVVPEAFF. Full variable domain (rest looked up from reference TRBV5-1 and TRBJ1-1): KAGVTQTPRYLIKTRGQQVTLSCSPISGHRSVSWYQQTPGQGLQFLFEYFSETQRNKGNFPGRFSGRQFSNSRSEMNVSTLELGDSALYLCASSLTSMVVPEAFFGQGTRLTVV.

V is TRBV4-2 and J is TRBJ2-4; TRBD2 agrees at 8 bases. J was trimmed by 7 bases and V by 5 bases; bases with no gene match: 10. Germline V lookup: CDR1 LGHNA, CDR2 YNFKEQ. The CDR3 is 15 amino acids. CDR3 sequence: CASSLQTGGRNIQYF. CDR3 sequence (DNA): TGTGCCAGCAGCTTACAAACGGGGGGGCGGAACATTCAGTACTTC.

This chain uses TRBV29-1 with TRBJ1-2; no reliable D call. The CDR3 covers 12 residues. The germline CDR1 and CDR2 sequences are SQVTM and ANQGSEA. The ends were cut back, 3 bases at V and 3 bases at J, with 8 bases in the middle. The CDR3 protein is CSVDFEDYGYTF. Here the CDR3 DNA reads TGCAGCGTTGATTTCGAGGACTATGGCTACACCTTC. Using reference TRBV29-1 and TRBJ1-2 for the parts outside the CDR3, the full variable domain is SAVISQKPSRDICQRGTSLTIQCQVDSQVTMMFWYRQQPGQSLTLIATANQGSEATYESGFVIDKFPISRPNLTFSTLTVSNMSPEDSSIYLCSVDFEDYGYTFGSGTRLTVV.